This TCR beta chain was sequenced for a study of T cell repertoires in cytomegalovirus infection. At the level of the study: It was the public TCR beta signatures that indicated both CMV infection and matching HLA type. The study's findings and limits: The cumulative frequency of public TCR beta families distinguished individuals who carried CMV together with the relevant HLA. The ex vivo response showed dominance by HLA-C-restricted CMV-specific TCR beta clonotypes.

Germline V gives CDR1 MNHGY, CDR2 SAAAGT. This CDR3 contains 20 residues. Trimming shortened V by 5 bases and J by 0 bases, and 26 bases separated the two germline ends. This clonotype was seen just once. Its antigen is as yet unknown. From the reads, TCRdb called clonotypes with MiXCR, one entry per CDR3 protein. Here the sample spans around 450,000 distinct CDR3 sequences, roughly a third being singletons. The chain uses TRBV6-8 and TRBJ1-3, with D uncertain. Material for sequencing was PBMCs. The receptor was isolated from a human donor in good health (CMV status not recorded). Some clones in this sample may be carry-over from other donors' samples. CDR3 bases: TGTGCCAGCAGTAACCGGGCCTTGAGTCCCGTGAACCTCTCTGGAAACACCATATATTTT. This encodes CASSNRALSPVNLSGNTIYF.